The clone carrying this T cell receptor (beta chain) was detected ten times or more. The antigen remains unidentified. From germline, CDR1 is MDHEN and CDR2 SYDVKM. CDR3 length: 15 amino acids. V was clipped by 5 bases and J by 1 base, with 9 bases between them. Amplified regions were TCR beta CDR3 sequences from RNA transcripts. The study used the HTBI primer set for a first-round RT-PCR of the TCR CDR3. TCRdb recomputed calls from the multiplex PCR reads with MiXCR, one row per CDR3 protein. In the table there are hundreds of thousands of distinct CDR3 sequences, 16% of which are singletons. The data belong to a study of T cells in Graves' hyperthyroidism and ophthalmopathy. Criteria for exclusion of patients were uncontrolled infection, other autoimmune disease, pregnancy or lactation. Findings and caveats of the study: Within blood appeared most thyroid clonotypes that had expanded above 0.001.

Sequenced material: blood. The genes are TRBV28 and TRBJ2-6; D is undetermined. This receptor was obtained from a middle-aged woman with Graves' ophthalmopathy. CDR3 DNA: TGTGCCAGCAGTAGTCCGGCGTCTGGGGCCAACGTCCTGACTTTC. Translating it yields CASSSPASGANVLTF.